Following are 2 T cell receptor beta chains from one sample sequenced in a study of T cell responses to AZD1222 COVID-19 vaccine. TCRdb keeps only in-frame clones here, not all; method: immunoSEQ multiplex PCR. The data contain some 130,000 clones, about 91% of them singletons. Sequencing used peripheral blood, obtained 28 days after the second AZD1222 dose. Receptor source: an adult who received the AZD1222 COVID-19 vaccine.

The chain joins TRBV9 to TRBJ1-3; 7 bases fit TRBD1. The germline gives CDR1 SGDLS, CDR2 YYNGEE. Trimming cost V 0 bases and J 0 bases; bases outside gene matches: 3. CDR3 length equals 16 residues. The CDR3 is CASSVGGQTSGNTIYF. DNA for the CDR3: TGTGCCAGCAGCGTAGGGGGACAGACCTCTGGAAACACCATATATTTT.

The chain is built from TRBV27 and TRBJ1-3, with unresolved D. The germline CDR1 and CDR2 sequences are MNHEY and SMNVEV (reference sequence). The CDR3 contains 16 residues. Trimming cost V 2 bases and J 0 bases, with 11 bases left between them. The CDR3 sequence: CASSLPDVDSGNTIYF. The CDR3 bases are TGTGCCAGCAGTTTACCGGACGTCGACTCTGGAAACACCATATATTTT.